This T cell receptor (beta chain) originates from a study of blood T cell repertoires in COVID-19. Assay: immunoSEQ multiplex PCR; the TCRdb copy retains only in-frame clones and omits some. Among some 250,000 clones listed, around four fifths were seen once. Germline-derived CDR1 and CDR2 are KGHDR and SFDVKD. There are 14 residues in the CDR3. The V and J ends lost 5 bases and 9 bases respectively, with 13 bases between them. This sequence joins TRBV24-1 and TRBJ1-6, with D tentatively TRBD1 (5 bases). Sequencing used PBMCs or T cells enriched from blood (not recorded which). This sequence was found in a middle-aged man who had recovered from COVID-19. DNA for the CDR3: TGTGCCACCAGTGGGGGCTCATCTGGTTCACCCCTCCACTTT. Protein sequence: CATSGGSSGSPLHF.